Listed below are T cell receptor beta chains from one sample, sequenced in a study of blood T cells in healthy people across ages. TCRdb called the 5' RACE reads again in MiXCR, with one record for every CDR3 protein. The sample has under 2,000,000 distinct CDR3 sequences; roughly 49% are singletons. The sample comprised blood. The receptors originated from a woman aged 40 to 50 in good health. The CDR3 runs from the conserved cysteine through the conserved F or W. A D gene is named only where the DNA matches it firmly. A clone size is listed for some rows: how often the clone was seen (once, few, many), or a class if it is expanded.

>NA|TRBJ2-7|NA|TRBV28
CASTERASYNEQYF
TGTGCCAGCACCGAGCGGGCCTCCTACAATGAGCAGTACTTC
>NA|TRBJ1-2|few|TRBV15
CATSRDVSGPDGYTF
TGTGCCACCAGCAGAGATGTATCAGGGCCCGATGGCTACACCTTC
>TRBD2|TRBJ2-1|few|TRBV6-2/TRBV6-3
CASSYSLGLAGSTYNEQFF
TGTGCCAGCAGTTACTCCCTGGGACTAGCGGGGTCCACCTACAATGAGCAGTTCTTC
>NA|TRBJ2-3|NA|TRBV6-6
CASSYAEASNTQYF
TGTGCCAGCAGTTACGCAGAGGCTAGCAATACGCAGTATTTT
>NA|TRBJ2-7|few|TRBV6-5
CASSYSGEGEQYF
TGTGCCAGCAGTTATTCAGGGGAGGGCGAGCAGTACTTC
>TRBD1|TRBJ2-3|few|TRBV6-5
CASSYTGTGGADTQYF
TGTGCCAGCAGTTACACCGGGACAGGGGGGGCAGATACGCAGTATTTT
>NA|TRBJ1-2|NA|TRBV4-3
CASSQEINLAYGYTF
TGCGCCAGCAGCCAAGAGATCAATTTGGCCTATGGCTACACCTTC
>NA|TRBJ2-1|NA|TRBV27
CAAGSHNEQFF
TGTGCCGCGGGTTCTCACAATGAGCAGTTCTTC
>NA|TRBJ2-6|many|TRBV5-1
CASSLAYGQKAGANVLTF
TGCGCCAGCAGCTTGGCCTATGGGCAGAAGGCTGGGGCCAACGTCCTGACTTTC
>NA|TRBJ2-5|NA|TRBV2
CASRDQRTGQETLYF
TGTGCCAGCAGAGATCAGCGAACCGGCCAAGAGACCCTGTACTTC
>NA|TRBJ1-2|NA|TRBV6-2/TRBV6-3
CASNTAYGYTF
TGTGCCAGCAATACGGCCTATGGCTACACCTTC
>TRBD1|TRBJ2-7|NA|TRBV6-1
CASSELGTGWEQYF
TGTGCCAGCAGTGAATTAGGGACAGGGTGGGAGCAGTACTTC
>TRBD1|TRBJ2-1|NA|TRBV28
CASSLRGRGQAIYNEQFF
TGTGCCAGCAGTTTACGGGGACGGGGACAGGCTATCTACAATGAGCAGTTCTTC
>NA|TRBJ1-2|NA|TRBV20-1
CSARELLPPFYGYTF
TGCAGTGCTAGAGAACTACTCCCTCCTTTCTATGGCTACACCTTC
>NA|TRBJ1-2|NA|TRBV6-6
CASNDRLSYGYTF
TGTGCCAGCAATGACAGATTAAGCTATGGCTACACCTTC
>TRBD2|TRBJ2-1|few|TRBV6-2/TRBV6-3
CASSTGFAGGVINEQFF
TGTGCCAGCAGTACGGGCTTCGCGGGGGGAGTCATTAATGAGCAGTTCTTC
>TRBD1|TRBJ2-7|few|TRBV7-9
CASSRQGPIEQYF
TGTGCCAGCAGCCGACAGGGACCGATCGAGCAGTACTTC